These 23 T cell receptor beta chains originate from one sample sequenced in a study of blood T cell repertoires in COVID-19. Method: immunoSEQ multiplex PCR; TCRdb's copy keeps in-frame clones and lacks some. The sample shows about 230,000 clones, approximately 90% of them seen only once. Sequences were obtained from PBMCs or T cells enriched from blood (not recorded which). All receptors come from a young man who had recovered from COVID-19.

V usage is TRBV19 and J usage is TRBJ1-6; 7 nucleotides align to TRBD1. The germline V gene has CDR1 LNHDA and CDR2 SQIVND (reference sequence). The junction had 3 bases not matched to a gene; V was cut back by 1 base and J by 9 bases. The CDR3 is 14 amino acids. CDR3 in amino acids: CASSIVEGASPLHF. The CDR3 coding sequence is TGTGCCAGTAGTATAGTTGAGGGGGCTTCACCCCTCCACTTT.

The genes are TRBV5-4 and TRBJ1-3; 9 bases fit TRBD1. V shed 4 bases, J shed 3 bases, and the junction held 8 bases outside the gene matches. The CDR3 runs 16 residues. CDR1 is SGHNT, CDR2 YYREEE, per germline (reference sequence). DNA for the CDR3: TGTGCCAGCAGCGGGAACAGGGGGCTTCTTGGAAACACCATATATTTT. Protein: CASSGNRGLLGNTIYF.

As for this clone: The sample contains more than one DNA sequence encoding this CDR3. The J gene is TRBJ1-6, the V gene TRBV5-1, with 9 nucleotides matching TRBD1. Germline CDR1 reads SGHRS; CDR2 reads YFSETQ. Losses at the gene ends were 4 bases for V and 7 bases for J; bases not matched to a gene: 3. This CDR3 is built from 14 residues. The CDR3 bases are TGCGCCAGCAGCCCAGGACAGGGGAATTCACCCCTCCACTTT. It specifies CASSPGQGNSPLHF.

The chain is built from TRBV7-2 and TRBJ1-1; D ambiguous. Deletions cut 5 bases from V and 7 bases from J, with 14 bases between. From germline, CDR1 is SGHTA and CDR2 FQGNSA. This CDR3 has 13 residues. In nucleotides, the CDR3 is TGTGCCAGCAGCACCCCTGCGGCCGTTGAAGCTTTCTTT. Residues: CASSTPAAVEAFF.

V and J are TRBV28 and TRBJ1-1, with D maybe TRBD1 (5 bases). This CDR3 spans 14 amino acids. Trimming took off 3 bases at V and 11 bases at J, with 19 bases between the two ends. Germline V lookup: CDR1 MDHEN, CDR2 SYDVKM. CDR3 in DNA: TGTGCCAGCAGTTTCATTGGGGCGGGGATTTGGGCTTTCTTT. The encoded protein is CASSFIGAGIWAFF.

This chain uses TRBV7-2 with TRBJ2-7, with D tentatively TRBD2 (6 bases). This CDR3 has 16 residues. The germline V gene encodes CDR1 SGHTA and CDR2 FQGNSA. The V and J ends lost 0 bases and 4 bases respectively, with 16 bases between them. CDR3 residues: CASSLAGGGALYEQYF. As DNA, the CDR3 is TGTGCCAGCAGCTTAGCAGGAGGCGGGGCTCTGTACGAGCAGTACTTC.

This chain links TRBV24-1 with TRBJ1-5; perhaps TRBD1 as D (6 bases). Germline CDR1 is KGHDR and CDR2 is SFDVKD. The CDR3 contains 13 residues. V was shortened by 7 bases and J by 5 bases, with 11 bases between the two germline ends. The CDR3 here is CATSQTGYQPQHF. In nucleotides, the CDR3 is TGTGCCACCAGCCAGACAGGCTATCAGCCCCAGCATTTT.

The chain is built from TRBV7-9 and TRBJ2-1; TRBD2 matches at 12 bases. The junction had 11 bases not matched to a gene; V was cut back by 5 bases and J by 0 bases. Germline CDR1 reads SEHNR; CDR2 reads FQNEAQ (reference sequence). This CDR3 is built from 19 residues. The CDR3 coding sequence is TGTGCCAGCAGCCCCCGTCCTAGCGGGAGGGCTAGCTCCTACAATGAGCAGTTCTTC. It translates to CASSPRPSGRASSYNEQFF.

The V call is TRBV7-2, the J call TRBJ2-1; a weak D match, TRBD1 (5 bases). Trimming took off 5 bases at V and 12 bases at J, with 23 bases between the two ends. CDR3 length: 15 amino acids. The germline V gene has CDR1 SGHTA and CDR2 FQGNSA. CDR3 residues: CASSQDQGHGIWQFF. The CDR3 DNA reads TGTGCCAGCAGCCAGGACCAGGGTCATGGTATTTGGCAGTTCTTC.

This clone has only one observation. The chain links TRBV10-3 to TRBJ1-2; no clear D. The CDR3 contains 15 residues. V was trimmed by 0 bases and J by 4 bases, leaving 12 bases between them. In germline, CDR1 is ENHRY, CDR2 SYGVKD. CDR3 coding DNA: TGTGCCATCAGTGAGTCGATTTTAAGCCGCTATGGCTACACCTTC. Protein sequence: CAISESILSRYGYTF.

The chain combines TRBV3-1 (or the pseudogene TRBV3-2) with TRBJ2-3; 8 bases fit TRBD2. The CDR3 loop spans 17 amino acids. After removal of 4 bases from V and 1 base from J, the junction contained 10 bases not matched to a gene. Germline lookup yields CDR1 LGHDT and CDR2 YNNKEL (reference sequence). The CDR3 bases are TGTGCCAGCAGCCCCCGGTCGGGGGGGCTCCGCACAGATACGCAGTATTTT. This sequence encodes CASSPRSGGLRTDTQYF.

V is TRBV10-3 and J is TRBJ2-5; the match to TRBD2 covers 13 bases. The junction had 7 bases not matched to a gene; V was cut back by 10 bases and J by 5 bases. The CDR3 totals 14 residues. CDR1 and CDR2 (germline): ENHRY, SYGVKD. As DNA, the CDR3 is TGTGCCACCGGACTAGCGGGAGAGGGGGAGACCCAGTACTTC. As protein: CATGLAGEGETQYF.

The chain has TRBV4-1 and TRBJ2-7, with 7 positions matching TRBD1. The V gene end was trimmed by 0 bases and the J gene end by 5 bases; junction bases not matched to a gene: 7. Germline CDR1 and CDR2: MGHRA and YSYEKL. The CDR3 loop spans 15 amino acids. This CDR3 is CASSQEHRGEDEQYF. CDR3 DNA sequence: TGCGCCAGCAGCCAAGAACACAGGGGTGAGGACGAGCAGTACTTC.

The chain uses TRBV6-5 and TRBJ2-5; 12 nucleotides match TRBD2. Germline V CDR1 and CDR2: MNHEY, SVGAGI. The CDR3 contains 15 residues. V gave up 6 bases and J gave up 4 bases; unmatched junction bases: 6. The CDR3 spells CASSLLAGGGETQYF. CDR3 nucleotides: TGTGCCAGCAGCCTACTAGCGGGGGGAGGAGAGACCCAGTACTTC.

This chain links TRBV4-1 with TRBJ1-4; possible D gene TRBD1, 5 bases. The CDR3 loop spans 16 amino acids. Germline V CDR1 and CDR2: MGHRA, YSYEKL. V lost 0 bases, J lost 7 bases, and 15 bases lay in between. CDR3 sequence reads: CASSQDPRQKGEKLFF. The CDR3 DNA sequence: TGCGCCAGCAGCCAAGATCCGCGACAGAAGGGTGAAAAACTGTTTTTT.

The V and J genes are TRBV27 and TRBJ1-2; 7 positions agree with TRBD1. CDR1 is MNHEY, CDR2 SMNVEV, per germline (reference sequence). Trimming took 4 bases from V and 7 from J; bases not matched to a gene: 9. The CDR3 spans 14 residues. CDR3 residues: CASSSTTGDSGYTF. CDR3 bases: TGTGCCAGCAGTTCGACAACAGGGGACTCTGGCTACACCTTC.

This chain connects TRBV4-1 to TRBJ2-7; 7 bases agree with TRBD2. Germline lookup yields CDR1 MGHRA and CDR2 YSYEKL. This CDR3 is built from 18 residues. V lost 0 bases, J lost 0 bases, and 11 bases stayed unmatched. CDR3 in DNA: TGCGCCAGCAGCCAAGAGGGGACGCGAGCGGGGAGCTCCTACGAGCAGTACTTC. Its translation is CASSQEGTRAGSSYEQYF.

This clone was recorded once. The chain couples TRBV29-1 to TRBJ2-7; 11 positions agree with TRBD1. The CDR3 totals 14 residues. Losses at the gene ends were 5 bases for V and 2 bases for J; bases not matched to a gene: 5. From germline, CDR1 is SQVTM and CDR2 ANQGSEA. CDR3 sequence: CSVIGTGGAYEQYF. The DNA of the CDR3 is TGCAGCGTTATAGGGACAGGGGGTGCCTACGAGCAGTACTTC.

The CDR3 spells CATEDSSNQPQHF. In nucleotides, the CDR3 is TGTGCCACCGAAGATAGTAGCAATCAGCCCCAGCATTTT. The chain couples TRBV10-3 to TRBJ1-5; the D is unclear. Trimming cost V 10 bases and J 0 bases, with 10 bases left between them. Germline CDR1 is ENHRY and CDR2 is SYGVKD. The CDR3 totals 13 residues.

V gene TRBV12-3 or TRBV12-4 combines with J gene TRBJ1-1, with TRBD1 as a possible D gene (5 bases). The CDR3 totals 12 residues. The V end lost 2 bases, the J end lost 8 bases, and 9 bases lay between the germline ends. The CDR3 DNA follows: TGTGCCAGCAGTTTACAACAGGTAGAAGCTTTCTTT. This gives the protein CASSLQQVEAFF.

This clone was recorded a few times. This chain connects TRBV19 to TRBJ1-3; D not certain. Germline values: CDR1 LNHDA, CDR2 SQIVND (reference sequence). The V gene lost 3 bases and the J gene lost 0 bases, with 12 bases spanning the gap. This CDR3 has 16 amino acids. The DNA for the CDR3 is TGTGCCAGTAGTATTAGTGGCTACTACTCTGGAAACACCATATATTTT. Amino acids: CASSISGYYSGNTIYF.

V usage is TRBV18 and J usage is TRBJ1-1; 8 bases map to TRBD1. Germline values: CDR1 KGHSH, CDR2 LQKENI. The CDR3 runs 13 residues. Trimming removed 3 bases from V and 3 bases from J; junction bases left unmatched: 0. CDR3 loop: CASSPGQDTEAFF. The CDR3 nucleotides read TGTGCCAGCTCACCGGGACAGGACACTGAAGCTTTCTTT. The whole variable domain, filled in from reference TRBV18 and TRBJ1-1, reads NAGVMQNPRHLVRRRGQEARLRCSPMKGHSHVYWYRQLPEEGLKFMVYLQKENIIDESGMPKERFSAEFPKEGPSILRIQQVVRGDSAAYFCASSPGQDTEAFFGQGTRLTVV.

This clone was recorded a few times. V usage is TRBV28 and J usage is TRBJ2-7; 7 bases fit TRBD2. CDR1 and CDR2 from the germline V gene are MDHEN and SYDVKM. J was trimmed by 10 bases and V by 4 bases; bases with no gene match: 10. There are 13 residues in the CDR3. In DNA, the CDR3 is TGTGCCAGCAGTTGGGGGGGTGGCGGAAATCAGTACTTC. It is translated as CASSWGGGGNQYF.